One sample yielded the 10 T cell receptor beta chains listed below, sequenced in a study of blood T cells in healthy people across ages. Sample-barcoded 5' priming and a J-beta primer mix drove a second PCR of 7 to 11 cycles. TCRdb fed the 5' RACE reads into MiXCR, producing one record per CDR3 protein. The data show about 1,400,000 distinct CDR3 sequences, around 55% seen once. The specimen was blood. The receptors were gathered from a man between 18 and 35 years old in good health.

V gene TRBV5-4 combines with J gene TRBJ1-2, with TRBD1 as a possible D gene (5 bases). Deletions cut 1 base from V and 7 bases from J, with 14 bases between. Germline lookup yields CDR1 SGHNT and CDR2 YYREEE (reference sequence). This CDR3 is built from 14 residues. CDR3 sequence: CASSLNQGEGGYTF. The CDR3 DNA follows: TGTGCCAGCAGCTTGAACCAGGGAGAGGGTGGCTACACCTTC.

The chain employs TRBV6-1 and TRBJ2-5; D might be TRBD1 (6 bases). The J call may be in error: the DNA end matches TRBJ2-7 better. The CDR3 is made up of 17 amino acids. The germline V gene has CDR1 MNHNS and CDR2 SASEGT. The CDR3 DNA follows: TGTGCCAGCAGTGAAGCTCCCTGGACAGTCCTCACCTACGAGCAGTACTTC. As protein: CASSEAPWTVLTYEQYF.

The rearrangement links TRBV20-1 to TRBJ2-3; 10 bases align to TRBD2. CDR1 is DFQATT, CDR2 SNEGSKA, per germline (reference sequence). V gave up 5 bases and J gave up 6 bases; unmatched junction bases: 8. This CDR3 contains 14 residues. The CDR3 here is CSARTSGDSDTQYF. The CDR3 nucleotides read TGCAGTGCTCGAACTAGCGGGGATTCGGATACGCAGTATTTT.

The rearrangement links TRBV14 to TRBJ2-2, with 8 nucleotides matching TRBD2. Germline V gene sequence: CDR1 SGHDN, CDR2 FVKESK. This CDR3 region has 21 residues. Trimming at V came to 2 bases and at J to 1 base, leaving 18 bases not matched to a gene. The chain's CDR3 is CASSQTVEVLAAAKNTGELFF. The CDR3, as DNA: TGTGCCAGCAGCCAAACGGTTGAAGTACTAGCGGCAGCGAAGAACACCGGGGAGCTGTTTTTT.

The V gene is TRBV28, the J gene TRBJ2-2; D may be TRBD1 (5 bases). V lost 8 bases and J 6 bases, leaving 19 bases between the germline ends. In germline, CDR1 is MDHEN, CDR2 SYDVKM. The CDR3 is 15 residues long. CDR3 region: CASVRQTRWAGELFF. CDR3 DNA: TGTGCCAGCGTAAGACAGACCCGTTGGGCCGGGGAGCTGTTTTTT.

This clonotype was found a few times. The gene calls are TRBV6-5 and TRBJ2-7, with TRBD1 matching over 9 bases. The trim removed 2 bases at V and 3 bases at J, leaving 2 bases unmatched. This CDR3 has 14 residues. Germline V lookup: CDR1 MNHEY, CDR2 SVGAGI. The CDR3 loop reads CASSYGTGFYEQYF. In DNA form, the CDR3 reads TGTGCCAGCAGTTACGGGACAGGGTTCTACGAGCAGTACTTC.

The chain joins TRBV29-1 to TRBJ2-5; 8 bases line up with TRBD2. Germline V gene lookup returns CDR1 SQVTM and CDR2 ANQGSEA. Trimming removed 6 bases from V and 6 bases from J; junction bases left unmatched: 9. There are 13 residues in the CDR3. For the CDR3, the DNA is TGCAGCGTCGCGGCGGGGGGAGGACAGACCCAGTACTTC. It codes for CSVAAGGGQTQYF.

The chain is built from TRBV29-1 and TRBJ1-2, with D uncertain. The CDR3 extends over 15 amino acids. Germline V gene lookup returns CDR1 SQVTM and CDR2 ANQGSEA. V gave up 0 bases and J gave up 8 bases, with 19 bases separating them. CDR3 loop: CSVEDRKTDLRGYTF. CDR3 nucleotides: TGCAGCGTTGAAGATCGAAAAACGGATCTTCGGGGCTACACCTTC.

This clonotype was seen only once. The rearrangement uses TRBV4-1 and TRBJ2-1; D possibly corresponds to TRBD2 (6 bases). The germline V gene encodes CDR1 MGHRA and CDR2 YSYEKL. The CDR3 spans 16 residues. Trimming took 0 bases from V and 4 from J, leaving 13 bases between them. The CDR3 DNA reads as TGCGCCAGCAGCCAAGAATGGCGCGGGGTATACAATGAGCAGTTCTTC. The encoded protein is CASSQEWRGVYNEQFF.

This chain uses TRBV10-3 with TRBJ2-2; TRBD2 matches 9 bases. Looked up from germline, CDR1 is ENHRY and CDR2 is SYGVKD. The CDR3 extends over 15 amino acids. V dropped 3 bases and J dropped 6; count of bases not matched to a gene: 5. The CDR3 DNA reads TGTGCCATCAGTGAACTAGCGGGTCCCTCCGGGGAGCTGTTTTTT. Residues: CAISELAGPSGELFF.